The clone carrying this T cell receptor (beta chain) was observed many times. These data belong to a study of T cells in Graves' hyperthyroidism and ophthalmopathy. TCR beta CDR3 regions were amplified from RNA. The HTBI primer set drove a first-round RT-PCR of the TCR CDR3. TCRdb analysed the multiplex PCR reads with MiXCR anew, one entry per CDR3 protein. The sample has roughly 400,000 distinct CDR3 sequences; around 15% are singletons. This CDR3 has 14 residues. V shed 3 bases and J shed 5 bases, with 13 bases lying between them. In germline, CDR1 is GTSNPN, CDR2 SVGIG (reference sequence). The chain recombines TRBV30 with TRBJ2-2, with D unresolved. Sample: blood. This sequence was found in a man aged 50-59 years with Graves' ophthalmopathy. The CDR3 spells CAWSYPPLTGELFF. CDR3 DNA sequence: TGTGCCTGGAGCTACCCCCCCCTTACCGGGGAGCTGTTTTTT.